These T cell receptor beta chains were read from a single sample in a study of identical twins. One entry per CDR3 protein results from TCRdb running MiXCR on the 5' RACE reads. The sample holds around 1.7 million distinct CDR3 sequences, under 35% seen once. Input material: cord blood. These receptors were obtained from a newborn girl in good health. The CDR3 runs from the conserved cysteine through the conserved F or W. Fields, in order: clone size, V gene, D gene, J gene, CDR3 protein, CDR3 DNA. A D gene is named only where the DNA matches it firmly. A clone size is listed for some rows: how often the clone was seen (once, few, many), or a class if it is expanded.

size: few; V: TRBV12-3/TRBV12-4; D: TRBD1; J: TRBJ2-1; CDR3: CASSPRDRGRDEQFF; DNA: TGTGCCAGCAGTCCCCGGGACAGGGGTAGGGATGAGCAGTTCTTC
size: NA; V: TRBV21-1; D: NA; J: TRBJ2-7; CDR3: CASSNFGLAGENSYEQYF; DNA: TGTGCCAGCAGCAACTTCGGACTAGCGGGAGAAAACTCCTACGAGCAGTACTTC
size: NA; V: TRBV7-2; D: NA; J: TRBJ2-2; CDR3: CASSTDPTGELFF; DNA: TGTGCCAGCAGCACCGACCCCACCGGGGAGCTGTTTTTT
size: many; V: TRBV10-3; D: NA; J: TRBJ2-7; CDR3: CAISEFSGGYSYEQYF; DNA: TGTGCCATCAGTGAGTTTAGCGGAGGTTACTCCTACGAGCAGTACTTC
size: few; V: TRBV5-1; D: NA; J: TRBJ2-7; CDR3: CASRTGTDPIEQYF; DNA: TGCGCCAGTCGGACCGGGACGGACCCCATCGAGCAGTACTTC
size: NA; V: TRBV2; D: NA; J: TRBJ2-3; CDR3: CASSRGEGSTDTQYF; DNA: TGTGCCAGCAGCCGCGGTGAGGGGAGCACAGATACGCAGTATTTT
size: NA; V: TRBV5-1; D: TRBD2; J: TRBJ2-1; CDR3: CARDGLAGGPYVYNEQFF; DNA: TGCGCCAGGGATGGACTAGCGGGGGGGCCATACGTTTACAATGAGCAGTTCTTC
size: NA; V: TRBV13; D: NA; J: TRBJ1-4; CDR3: CASSAQGREKLFF; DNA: TGTGCCAGCAGCGCTCAGGGTAGGGAAAAACTGTTTTTT
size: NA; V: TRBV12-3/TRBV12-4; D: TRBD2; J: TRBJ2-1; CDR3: CASSFPLMGGSGTSGSSYNEQFF; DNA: TGTGCCAGCAGTTTCCCTCTCATGGGCGGGTCCGGGACTAGCGGGAGCTCCTACAATGAGCAGTTCTTC
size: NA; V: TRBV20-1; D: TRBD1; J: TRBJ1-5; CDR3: CSAQHGTGIPYSNQPQHF; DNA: TGCAGTGCTCAACACGGGACAGGGATCCCCTATAGCAATCAGCCCCAGCATTTT
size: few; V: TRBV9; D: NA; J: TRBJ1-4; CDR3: CASSVGDTEKLFF; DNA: TGTGCCAGCAGCGTAGGGGACACGGAAAAACTGTTTTTT
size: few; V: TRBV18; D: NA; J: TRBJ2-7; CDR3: CASSAGIPPYEQYF; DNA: TGTGCCAGCTCAGCGGGAATCCCGCCCTACGAGCAGTACTTC
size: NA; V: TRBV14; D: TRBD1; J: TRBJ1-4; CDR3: CASSQAPDRATNEKLFF; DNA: TGTGCCAGCAGCCAAGCCCCGGACAGGGCAACTAATGAAAAACTGTTTTTT
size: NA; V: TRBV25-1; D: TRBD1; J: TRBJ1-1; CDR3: CASSLNPGQLGTEAFF; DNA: TGTGCCAGCAGCCTTAATCCGGGACAGCTGGGCACTGAAGCTTTCTTT
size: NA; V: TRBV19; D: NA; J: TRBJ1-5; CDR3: CASSIRGGEPQHF; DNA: TGTGCCAGTAGTATAAGAGGGGGTGAGCCCCAGCATTTT
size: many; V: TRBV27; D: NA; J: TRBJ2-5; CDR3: CASSLLGQETQYF; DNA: TGTGCCAGCAGTTTACTGGGCCAAGAGACCCAGTACTTC
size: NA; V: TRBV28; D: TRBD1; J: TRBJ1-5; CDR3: CASSSPGGQAEQPQHF; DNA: TGTGCCAGCAGTTCGCCGGGGGGACAGGCCGAACAGCCCCAGCATTTT
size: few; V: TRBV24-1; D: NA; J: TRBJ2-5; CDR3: CATRFQETQYF; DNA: TGTGCCACCAGATTCCAAGAGACCCAGTACTTC
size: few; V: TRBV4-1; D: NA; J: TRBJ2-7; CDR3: CASSQVFRTAAYEQYF; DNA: TGCGCCAGCAGCCAAGTTTTCCGGACAGCTGCCTACGAGCAGTACTTC
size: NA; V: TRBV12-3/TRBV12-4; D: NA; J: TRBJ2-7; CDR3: CASSFTGSYNEQYF; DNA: TGTGCCAGCAGTTTTACAGGCTCCTACAATGAGCAGTACTTC
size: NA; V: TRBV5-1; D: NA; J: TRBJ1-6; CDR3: CASSIHRASPPHF; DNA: TGCGCCAGCAGCATTCACAGGGCTTCACCCCCCCACTTT
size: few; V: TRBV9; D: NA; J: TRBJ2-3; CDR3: CASSVGGRAGDTQYF; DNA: TGTGCCAGCAGCGTAGGAGGCAGGGCGGGAGATACGCAGTATTTT
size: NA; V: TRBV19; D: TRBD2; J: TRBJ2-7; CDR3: CASSITSGRINEQYF; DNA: TGTGCCAGTAGTATTACTAGCGGGAGGATCAATGAGCAGTACTTC
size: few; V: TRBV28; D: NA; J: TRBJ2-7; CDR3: CASSPWGREQGEQYF; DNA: TGTGCCAGCAGTCCCTGGGGGCGGGAGCAAGGCGAGCAGTACTTC
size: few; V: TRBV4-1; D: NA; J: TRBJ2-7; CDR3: CASSQVDYLHYEQYF; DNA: TGCGCCAGCAGCCAAGTGGACTACCTCCACTACGAGCAGTACTTC
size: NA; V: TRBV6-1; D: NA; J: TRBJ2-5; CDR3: CASSEAGRGYQETQYF; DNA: TGTGCCAGCAGTGAAGCGGGGCGGGGTTACCAAGAGACCCAGTACTTC
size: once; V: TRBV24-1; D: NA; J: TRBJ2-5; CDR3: CATSRGQRETQYF; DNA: TGTGCCACCAGTCGAGGGCAACGGGAGACCCAGTACTTC
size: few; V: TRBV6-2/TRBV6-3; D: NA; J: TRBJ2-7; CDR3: CASSVRYYEQYF; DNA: TGTGCCAGCAGCGTTCGCTACTACGAGCAGTACTTC
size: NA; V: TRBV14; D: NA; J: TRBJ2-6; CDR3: CASSPGSDSWGANVLTF; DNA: TGTGCCAGCAGCCCGGGGTCAGACAGTTGGGGGGCCAACGTCCTGACTTTC
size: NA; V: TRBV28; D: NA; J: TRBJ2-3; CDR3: CASSFRLALSTDTQYF; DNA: TGTGCCAGCAGTTTTCGGCTAGCCCTTAGCACAGATACGCAGTATTTT
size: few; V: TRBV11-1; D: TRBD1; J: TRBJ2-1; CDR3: CASSLALVGTGVSGLNEQFF; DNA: TGTGCCAGCAGCTTAGCGCTAGTAGGGACAGGGGTCAGTGGTCTCAATGAGCAGTTCTTC
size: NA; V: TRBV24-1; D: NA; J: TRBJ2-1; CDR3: CATSGPGINEQFF; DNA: TGTGCCACCAGTGGGCCAGGGATCAATGAGCAGTTCTTC
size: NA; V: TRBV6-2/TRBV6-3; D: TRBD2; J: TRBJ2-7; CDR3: CASSPRTSLREQYF; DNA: TGTGCCAGCAGCCCCAGGACTAGTTTACGCGAGCAGTACTTC